This entry describes one T cell receptor beta chain. This entry is derived from a study of blood T cells in healthy people across ages. CDR3 size: 12 residues. Germline loops: CDR1 MGHDK, CDR2 SYGVNS. Trimming cost V 5 bases and J 4 bases, with 8 bases left between them. A second PCR, run for roughly 7 to 12 cycles, used a sample-barcoded 5' primer plus a J-beta primer mix. TCRdb re-derived calls from the 5' RACE reads in MiXCR, one entry per CDR3 protein. Among 450,000 to 700,000 distinct CDR3 sequences listed, 25% to 30% were seen once. Sequenced: blood. This chain uses TRBV25-1 with TRBJ1-2; D is uncertain. The sequence was collected from a woman aged 70-85 years in good health. The CDR3 DNA reads as TGTGCCAGCAGTTCTCCCAGCTATGGCTACACCTTC. Translation: CASSSPSYGYTF.